This TCR beta chain emerged from a study of T cell responses to AZD1222 COVID-19 vaccine. Clones were sequenced by immunoSEQ multiplex PCR, and TCRdb holds only the in-frame ones, with some missing. The sample has about 78,000 clones, 70% to 90% seen once. V lost 4 bases to trimming and J lost 2 bases, with 15 bases between them. The CDR3 spans 16 residues. Germline CDR1 reads SGHNT; CDR2 reads YYREEE (reference sequence). The source of this sequence is an adult in good health. The chain uses TRBV5-4 and TRBJ1-4, with a weak D call TRBD1 (5 bases). The sample consisted of peripheral blood, taken on day 0 of MenACWY control vaccination. CDR3 nucleotide sequence: TGTGCCAGCAGCCATGGAGGGGCAGGGACTAATGAAAAACTGTTTTTT. This encodes CASSHGGAGTNEKLFF.